Below are 24 T cell receptor beta chains sequenced from a single sample in a study of memory B cells and T cells in multiple sclerosis. Produced via immunoSEQ multiplex PCR; TCRdb's table is partial and in-frame only. This repertoire shows about 14,000 clones, approximately 69% found once; its top ten account for roughly 2.2%. Material for sequencing was memory (CD45RO+) CD4+ T cells from blood. The receptors come from a human donor with multiple sclerosis.

This chain links TRBV4-2 with TRBJ2-3, with TRBD2 identical over 15 bases. Germline lookup yields CDR1 LGHNA and CDR2 YNFKEQ. CDR3 length: 16 amino acids. The junction had 2 bases not matched to a gene; V was cut back by 4 bases and J by 3 bases. CDR3 sequence reads: CASSRTSGRGTDTQYF. DNA for the CDR3: TGTGCCAGCAGCCGGACTAGCGGGAGGGGTACAGATACGCAGTATTTT.

In its sample, this clone was seen a few times. The chain has TRBV19 and TRBJ2-1, with 8 bases fitting TRBD1. The V segment lost 1 base and the J segment 7 bases; nucleotides outside the gene matches: 0. The CDR3 totals 13 residues. Per the germline V gene, CDR1 is LNHDA and CDR2 is SQIVND (reference sequence). The CDR3 here is CASSIGTGNEQFF. In DNA form, the CDR3 reads TGTGCCAGTAGTATAGGGACAGGGAATGAGCAGTTCTTC.

This clone appeared a few times. V usage is TRBV11-1 and J usage is TRBJ2-6; D perhaps matches TRBD1 (6 bases). The CDR3 sequence is 16 residues long. The germline gives CDR1 SGHAT, CDR2 FQDESV (reference sequence). The V and J ends lost 5 bases and 1 base respectively, with 12 bases between them. CDR3 sequence: CASSLTGLSGANVLTF. The CDR3 DNA sequence: TGTGCCAGCAGCCTTACAGGGTTATCTGGGGCCAACGTCCTGACTTTC.

The sample holds one count of this clone. CDR3 in DNA: TGTGCCACCAGCAGAGCGTCTAGCGGGCAAGAGACCCAGTACTTC. Residues: CATSRASSGQETQYF. The chain links TRBV15 to TRBJ2-5; 8 bases are shared with TRBD2. Trimming took 1 base from V and 2 from J; bases not matched to a gene: 3. Germline V lookup: CDR1 LNHNV, CDR2 YYDKDF (reference sequence). This CDR3 comprises 15 residues.

This chain connects TRBV28 to TRBJ2-5, with D possibly matching TRBD1 (5 bases). V was pared by 6 bases and J by 1 base, with 12 bases between. The CDR3 is made up of 14 amino acids. In germline, CDR1 is MDHEN, CDR2 SYDVKM. The CDR3 loop reads CASSYGQTQETQYF. The CDR3 DNA follows: TGTGCCAGCAGCTACGGACAAACCCAAGAGACCCAGTACTTC.

This chain joins TRBV28 and TRBJ1-1, with D perhaps matching TRBD1 (5 bases). The CDR3 runs 14 residues. Trimming removed 5 bases from V and 6 bases from J, with 16 bases in between. CDR1 MDHEN and CDR2 SYDVKM come from the germline V gene. The CDR3 DNA is TGTGCCAGCAGTGGTAATGGGGGGTGGGCTGAAGCTTTCTTT. As protein: CASSGNGGWAEAFF.

The rearrangement uses TRBV6-6 and TRBJ2-5; perhaps TRBD1 as D (5 bases). The germline gives CDR1 MNHNY, CDR2 SVGAGI (reference sequence). The CDR3 has 15 residues. V was pared by 0 bases and J by 4 bases, with 12 bases between. CDR3 nucleotide sequence: TGTGCCAGCAGTTACTCAGGGCTTAGGGGAGAGACCCAGTACTTC. Amino acids: CASSYSGLRGETQYF.

About this clone: Other nucleotide sequences from this sample produce the same CDR3. V and J are TRBV28 and TRBJ2-1, with a weak D call TRBD2 (5 bases). V was clipped by 6 bases and J by 0 bases, with 6 bases between them. This CDR3 is 13 amino acids long. Germline CDR1 and CDR2: MDHEN and SYDVKM. The CDR3 here is CASRDSSYNEQFF. The CDR3 nucleotides read TGTGCCAGCAGGGACTCCTCCTACAATGAGCAGTTCTTC.

The V call is TRBV2, the J call TRBJ2-5, with a weak D call TRBD1 (6 bases). CDR3 size: 13 residues. Trimming removed 2 bases from V and 9 bases from J, with 13 bases in between. The germline V gene encodes CDR1 SNHLY and CDR2 FYNNEI. DNA of the CDR3: TGTGCCAGCAGTGAAATCGCCTCAGGGGCCCAGTACTTC. This codes for CASSEIASGAQYF.

V gene TRBV7-2 combines with J gene TRBJ1-2; the match to TRBD1 covers 9 bases. Germline values: CDR1 SGHTA, CDR2 FQGNSA. This CDR3 is 15 amino acids long. V dropped 5 bases and J dropped 4; count of bases not matched to a gene: 8. The CDR3 region has the DNA TGTGCCAGCAGCCCCTCGACAGGGGGGTCCTATGGCTACACCTTC. The encoded protein is CASSPSTGGSYGYTF.

By share, this clone counts as medium-sized (0.01 to 0.1%). The chain is built from TRBV14 and TRBJ1-4, with D possibly TRBD1 on 5 matching bases. This CDR3 spans 16 amino acids. V was shortened by 4 bases and J by 8 bases, with 20 bases between the two germline ends. Germline V gives CDR1 SGHDN, CDR2 FVKESK. The CDR3 sequence: CASSLAGLPWGEKLFF. In nucleotides, the CDR3 is TGTGCCAGCAGCCTAGCGGGGCTACCTTGGGGGGAAAAACTGTTTTTT.

The J gene is TRBJ1-1, the V gene TRBV29-1, with 7 bases matching TRBD1. This CDR3 is built from 13 residues. Germline V gene sequence: CDR1 SQVTM, CDR2 ANQGSEA. V dropped 7 bases and J dropped 0; count of bases not matched to a gene: 5. CDR3 coding DNA: TGCAGCGCCACAACAGGGGTGAACACTGAAGCTTTCTTT. This translates into CSATTGVNTEAFF.

V gene TRBV2 combines with J gene TRBJ2-5; D possibly corresponds to TRBD1 (6 bases). Between the trimmed V and J ends, which lost 4 bases and 5 bases, there was a span of 8 bases. The CDR3 is 12 amino acids. Per germline, CDR1 SNHLY and CDR2 FYNNEI. This CDR3 reads CASSGQAETQYF. The CDR3 DNA follows: TGTGCCAGCAGTGGACAGGCTGAGACCCAGTACTTC.

The rearrangement links TRBV6-1 to TRBJ1-6; 8 bases agree with TRBD1. Germline lookup yields CDR1 MNHNS and CDR2 SASEGT. The CDR3 length is 14 residues. After removal of 7 bases from V and 10 bases from J, the junction contained 9 bases not matched to a gene. The CDR3 nucleotides are TGTGCCAGCAAGCCCAGGGGGCGCGAGTCACCCCTCCACTTT. Its protein product is CASKPRGRESPLHF.

This clone appeared a single time. This chain uses TRBV27 with TRBJ2-7; a possible D gene is TRBD1 (6 bases). The CDR3 spans 13 residues. In germline, CDR1 is MNHEY, CDR2 SMNVEV (reference sequence). Between the trimmed V and J ends, which lost 5 bases and 4 bases, there was a span of 12 bases. CDR3 in DNA: TGTGCCAGCAGTCCACAGGGCTTTTACGAGCAGTACTTC. Translation: CASSPQGFYEQYF.

This sequence joins TRBV6-1 and TRBJ1-5; D gene unclear. Germline V gives CDR1 MNHNS, CDR2 SASEGT. Between the trimmed V and J ends, which lost 1 base and 3 bases, there was a span of 10 bases. The CDR3 extends over 15 amino acids. The CDR3: CASSEGAGSNQPQHF. The CDR3 DNA is TGTGCCAGCAGTGAAGGTGCGGGGTCCAATCAGCCCCAGCATTTT.

This clone showed up just a few times. The rearrangement uses TRBV2 and TRBJ2-5, with D unresolved. The germline CDR1 and CDR2 sequences are SNHLY and FYNNEI. Between the trimmed V and J ends, which lost 5 bases and 3 bases, there was a span of 7 bases. The CDR3 length is 12 residues. CDR3 protein: CASSNTKETQYF. CDR3 DNA sequence: TGTGCCAGCAGTAACACAAAAGAGACCCAGTACTTC.

V gene TRBV11-3 combines with J gene TRBJ2-1; 11 nucleotides agree with TRBD2. V trimming: 3 bases; J trimming: 10 bases; junction bases outside the gene matches: 5. Germline values: CDR1 SGHNT, CDR2 YENEEA. CDR3 length: 14 residues. In DNA, the CDR3 is TGTGCCAGCAGCTTTAGCGGGGGGGCTCGGGAGCAGTTCTTC. Encoded protein: CASSFSGGAREQFF.

The chain couples TRBV7-9 to TRBJ2-7; 7 bases agree with TRBD2. CDR1 and CDR2 from the germline V gene are SEHNR and FQNEAQ (reference sequence). V shed 5 bases and J 3 bases; nucleotides not matched to a gene: 7. This CDR3 is 14 amino acids long. This chain's CDR3 is CASSGGVGDYEQYF. CDR3 coding DNA: TGTGCCAGCAGCGGGGGGGTAGGGGACTACGAGCAGTACTTC.

J is TRBJ2-7 and V is TRBV7-8; perhaps TRBD1 as D (6 bases). Germline loops: CDR1 SGHVS, CDR2 FQNEAQ. There are 15 residues in the CDR3. Trimming left V 3 bases short and J 2 bases short, with 14 bases between. The CDR3 sequence: CASSFGTIEAYEQYF. The CDR3, as DNA: TGTGCCAGCAGCTTTGGGACAATAGAAGCCTACGAGCAGTACTTC.

The chain links TRBV27 to TRBJ2-7, with 8 bases fitting TRBD2. Germline CDR1 MNHEY, CDR2 SMNVEV (reference sequence). V lost 0 bases and J lost 1; bases outside the gene matches: 2. The CDR3 loop spans 15 amino acids. CDR3 nucleotides: TGTGCCAGCAGTTTATCGACGGGGGGGTCCTACGAGCAGTACTTC. Its translation: CASSLSTGGSYEQYF.

The chain employs TRBV5-4 and TRBJ2-1, with TRBD2 matching 13 bases. This CDR3 spans 16 amino acids. The junction had 11 bases not matched to a gene; V was cut back by 9 bases and J by 5 bases. CDR1 and CDR2 from the germline V gene are SGHNT and YYREEE (reference sequence). DNA of the CDR3: TGTGCCACCAAACTAGCGGGGGGGGGAGGGAACAATGAGCAGTTCTTC. It yields the protein CATKLAGGGGNNEQFF.

This sequence joins TRBV28 and TRBJ1-3; no reliable D call. The germline V gene has CDR1 MDHEN and CDR2 SYDVKM. The V gene lost 7 bases and the J gene lost 3 bases, with 10 bases spanning the gap. The CDR3 runs 13 residues. CDR3 nucleotide sequence: TGTGCCAGCACCCCTCCTATTGGAAACACCATATATTTT. Encoded protein: CASTPPIGNTIYF.

V usage is TRBV6-5 and J usage is TRBJ1-4; 9 bases are a match to TRBD1. The ends lost 6 bases at V and 6 bases at J; junction bases unmatched: 5. Germline V gene data show CDR1 as MNHEY and CDR2 as SVGAGI. The CDR3 spans 14 residues. CDR3 protein: CASRPTGGYEKLFF. For the CDR3, the DNA is TGTGCCAGCAGGCCGACAGGGGGTTATGAAAAACTGTTTTTT.